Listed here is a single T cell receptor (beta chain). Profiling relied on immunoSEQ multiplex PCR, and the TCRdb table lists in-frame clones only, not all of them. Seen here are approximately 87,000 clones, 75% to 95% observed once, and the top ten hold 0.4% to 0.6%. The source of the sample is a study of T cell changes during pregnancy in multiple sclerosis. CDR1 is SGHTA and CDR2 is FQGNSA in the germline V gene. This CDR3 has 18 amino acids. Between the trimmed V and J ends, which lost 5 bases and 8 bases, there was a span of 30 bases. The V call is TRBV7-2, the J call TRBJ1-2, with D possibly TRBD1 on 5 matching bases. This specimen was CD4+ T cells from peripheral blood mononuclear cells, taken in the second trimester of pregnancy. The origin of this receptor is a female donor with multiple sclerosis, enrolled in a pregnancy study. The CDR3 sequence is CASSPRAGEGRGNGGYTF. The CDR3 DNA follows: TGTGCCAGCAGCCCTCGAGCGGGTGAGGGGCGAGGAAATGGCGGCTACACCTTC.